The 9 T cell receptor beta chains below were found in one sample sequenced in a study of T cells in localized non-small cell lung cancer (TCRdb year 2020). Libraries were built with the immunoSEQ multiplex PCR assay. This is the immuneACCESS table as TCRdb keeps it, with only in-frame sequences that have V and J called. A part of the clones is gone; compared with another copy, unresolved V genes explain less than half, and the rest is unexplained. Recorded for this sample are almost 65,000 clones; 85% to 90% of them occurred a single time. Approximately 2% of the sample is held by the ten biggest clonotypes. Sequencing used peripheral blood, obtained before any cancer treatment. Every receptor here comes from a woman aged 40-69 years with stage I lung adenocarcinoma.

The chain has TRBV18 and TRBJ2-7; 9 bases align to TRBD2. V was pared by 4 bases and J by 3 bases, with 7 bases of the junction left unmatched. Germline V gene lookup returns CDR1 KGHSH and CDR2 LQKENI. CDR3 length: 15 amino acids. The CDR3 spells CASSRQQAGGYEQYF. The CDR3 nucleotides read TGTGCCAGCTCACGACAGCAAGCGGGAGGCTACGAGCAGTACTTC.

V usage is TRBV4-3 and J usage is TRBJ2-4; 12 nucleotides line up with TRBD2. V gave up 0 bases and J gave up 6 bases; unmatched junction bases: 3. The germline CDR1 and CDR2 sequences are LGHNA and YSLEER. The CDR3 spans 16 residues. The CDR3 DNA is TGCGCCAGCAGCCAAGAACTAGCGGGAGGACGAAACATTCAGTACTTC. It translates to CASSQELAGGRNIQYF.

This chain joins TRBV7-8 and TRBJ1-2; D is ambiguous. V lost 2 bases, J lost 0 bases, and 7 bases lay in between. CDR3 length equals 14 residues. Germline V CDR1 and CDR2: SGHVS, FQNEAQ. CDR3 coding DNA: TGTGCCAGCAGCTTACTGGGAGCTAACTATGGCTACACCTTC. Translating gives CASSLLGANYGYTF.

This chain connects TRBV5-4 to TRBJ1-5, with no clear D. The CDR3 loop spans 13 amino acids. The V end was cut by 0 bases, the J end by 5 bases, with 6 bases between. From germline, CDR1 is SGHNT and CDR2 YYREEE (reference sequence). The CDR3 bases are TGTGCCAGCAGCTTGGGCATAGATCAGCCCCAGCATTTT. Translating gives CASSLGIDQPQHF.

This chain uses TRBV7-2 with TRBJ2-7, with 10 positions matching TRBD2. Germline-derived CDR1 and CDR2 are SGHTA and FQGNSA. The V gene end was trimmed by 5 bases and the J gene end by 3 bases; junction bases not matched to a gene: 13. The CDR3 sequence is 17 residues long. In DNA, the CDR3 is TGTGCCAGCAGCACCCTGGGGTCTAGCGGGGGTATCTACGAGCAGTACTTC. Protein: CASSTLGSSGGIYEQYF. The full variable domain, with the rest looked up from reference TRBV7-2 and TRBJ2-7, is GAGVSQSPSNKVTEKGKDVELRCDPISGHTALYWYRQSLGQGLEFLIYFQGNSAPDKSGLPSDRFSAERTGGSVSTLTIQRTQQEDSAVYLCASSTLGSSGGIYEQYFGPGTRLTVT.

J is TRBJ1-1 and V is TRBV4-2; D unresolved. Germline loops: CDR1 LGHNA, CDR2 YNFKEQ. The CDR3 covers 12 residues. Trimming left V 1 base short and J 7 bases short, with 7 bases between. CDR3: CASSQGLVEAFF. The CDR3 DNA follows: TGTGCCAGCAGCCAAGGCCTAGTTGAAGCTTTCTTT.

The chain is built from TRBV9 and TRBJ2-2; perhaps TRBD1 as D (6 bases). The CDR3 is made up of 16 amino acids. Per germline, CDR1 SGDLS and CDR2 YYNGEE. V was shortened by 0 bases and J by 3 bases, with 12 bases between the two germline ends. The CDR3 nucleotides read TGTGCCAGCAGCGTAGCAGGACAGCTTTACACCGGGGAGCTGTTTTTT. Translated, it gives CASSVAGQLYTGELFF.

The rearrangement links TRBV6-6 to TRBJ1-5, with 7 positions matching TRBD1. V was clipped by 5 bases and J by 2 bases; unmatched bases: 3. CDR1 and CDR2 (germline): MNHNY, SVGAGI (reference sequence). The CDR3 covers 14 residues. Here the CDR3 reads CASSDRVGNQPQHF. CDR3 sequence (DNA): TGTGCCAGCAGTGACAGGGTTGGCAATCAGCCCCAGCATTTT.

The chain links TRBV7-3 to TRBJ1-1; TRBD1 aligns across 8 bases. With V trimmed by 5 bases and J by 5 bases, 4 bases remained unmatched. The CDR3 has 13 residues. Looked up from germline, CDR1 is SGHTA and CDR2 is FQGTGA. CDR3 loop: CASSQDRETEAFF. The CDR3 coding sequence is TGTGCCAGCAGCCAGGACAGGGAAACTGAAGCTTTCTTT.